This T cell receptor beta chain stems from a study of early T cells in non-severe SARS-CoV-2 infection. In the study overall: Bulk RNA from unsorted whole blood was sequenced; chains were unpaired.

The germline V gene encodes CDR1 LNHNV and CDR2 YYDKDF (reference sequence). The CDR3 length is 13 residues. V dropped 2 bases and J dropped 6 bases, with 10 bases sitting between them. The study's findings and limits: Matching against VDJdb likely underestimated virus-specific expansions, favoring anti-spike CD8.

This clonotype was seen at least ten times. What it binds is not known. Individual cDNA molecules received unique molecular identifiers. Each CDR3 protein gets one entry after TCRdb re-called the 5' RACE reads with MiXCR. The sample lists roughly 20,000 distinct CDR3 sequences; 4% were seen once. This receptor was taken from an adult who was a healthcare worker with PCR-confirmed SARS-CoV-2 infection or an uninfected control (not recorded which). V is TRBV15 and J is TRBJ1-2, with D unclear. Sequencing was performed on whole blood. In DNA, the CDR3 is TGTGCCACCAGCAGACCATATGCGGATGGCTACACCTTC. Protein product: CATSRPYADGYTF.